This entry lists 19 T cell receptor beta chains sequenced from one sample in a study of blood T cells in healthy people across ages (dated by TCRdb to between 2014 and 2017). Libraries came from 5' RACE. The sequencer was an Illumina HiSeq 2500. The second PCR ran for about 6 to 12 cycles and used a J-beta primer mix along with a sample-barcoded 5' primer. The public reads were quality trimmed at Q25 with fastp and then assembled into clones with MiXCR by TCRdb, keeping productive beta chains. Each record represents a unique CDR3 protein, reported with the most common genes and DNA among its rows. For this sample there are about 640,000 distinct CDR3 sequences; approximately 40% appear just once. The ten most abundant clones make up about 32% of the sample. Material: blood. All receptors come from a man at least 80 years old in good health.

This chain links TRBV11-2 with TRBJ2-7; 7 bases fit TRBD1. Germline CDR1 SGHAT, CDR2 FQNNGV. The CDR3 has 14 residues. V dropped 5 bases and J dropped 2; count of bases not matched to a gene: 6. The CDR3 reads CASSVTGTAYEQYF. In DNA form, the CDR3 reads TGTGCCAGCAGCGTAACCGGGACAGCCTACGAGCAGTACTTC.

CDR3 nucleotides: TGTGCCAGCAGCCCCGGGACCAGAACGAATGAGCAGTACTTC. Amino acid sequence: CASSPGTRTNEQYF. The chain couples TRBV3-1 to TRBJ2-5; D possibly uses TRBD1 or TRBD2 (5 bases each). Germline V lookup: CDR1 LGHDT, CDR2 YNNKEL (reference sequence). The ends were cut back, 4 bases at V and 11 bases at J, with 20 bases in the middle. CDR3 length equals 14 residues.

CDR3 in DNA: TGTGCCAGCAGCTTAGTTTCACTGGGTCGGGGGCGTGAAGCTTTCTTT. It is translated as CASSLVSLGRGREAFF. The V call is TRBV7-2, the J call TRBJ1-1, with a weak D call TRBD1 (6 bases). The CDR3 runs 16 residues. The V gene lost 1 base and the J gene lost 7 bases, with 19 bases spanning the gap. In germline, CDR1 is SGHTA, CDR2 FQGNSA.

This clonotype was counted a few times. The chain carries TRBV4-2 and TRBJ2-1, with a weak D call TRBD1 (6 bases). Between the trimmed V and J ends, which lost 1 base and 9 bases, there was a span of 16 bases. In germline, CDR1 is LGHNA, CDR2 YNFKEQ. The CDR3 totals 15 residues. The CDR3 spells CASSQVDLTGIEQFF. For the CDR3, the DNA is TGTGCCAGCAGCCAAGTAGACTTGACAGGCATTGAGCAGTTCTTC.

The chain joins TRBV5-1 to TRBJ1-1; D is unresolved. Germline CDR1 SGHRS, CDR2 YFSETQ. V was pared by 0 bases and J by 1 base, with 7 bases between. The CDR3 runs 14 residues. CDR3 amino acids: CASSLAGQNTEAFF. CDR3 bases: TGCGCCAGCAGCTTGGCCGGGCAGAACACTGAAGCTTTCTTT.

V gene TRBV28 combines with J gene TRBJ2-3, with a possible D match to TRBD1 (6 bases). Trimming stripped 6 bases from V and 1 base from J, with 14 bases between. This CDR3 is 15 amino acids long. Germline V gene sequence: CDR1 MDHEN, CDR2 SYDVKM. CDR3 bases: TGTGCCAGCAGGACCCCAGGGGTTGGCACAGATACGCAGTATTTT. This sequence encodes CASRTPGVGTDTQYF.

Worth noting for this clonotype: A much larger clone is a single base away; this may be a read error. This chain links TRBV2 with TRBJ2-5; D may be TRBD2 (5 bases). The V end lost 1 base, the J end lost 11 bases, and 17 bases lay between the germline ends. CDR1 is SNHLY and CDR2 is FYNNEI in the germline V gene. The CDR3 loop spans 14 amino acids. The CDR3 loop is CASSEGPLFGEQYF. CDR3 in DNA: TGTGCCAGCAGTGAAGGACCCCTCTTCGGGGAGCAGTACTTC. Based on the CDR3 plus reference TRBV2 and TRBJ2-5, the full variable domain is EPEVTQTPSHQVTQMGQEVILRCVPISNHLYFYWYRQILGQKVEFLVSFYNNEISEKSEIFDDQFSVERPDGSNFTLKIRSTKLEDSAMYFCASSEGPLFGEQYFGPGTRLLVL.

The J gene is TRBJ2-7, the V gene TRBV4-1; the D call may be TRBD1 or TRBD2 (5 bases each). This CDR3 has 15 amino acids. Germline-derived CDR1 and CDR2 are MGHRA and YSYEKL. V shed 3 bases and J shed 3 bases, with 15 bases lying between them. CDR3 nucleotide sequence: TGCGCCAGCAGCCAGGAAGAAGGGACGGACTACGAGCAGTACTTC. Translation gives CASSQEEGTDYEQYF.

This clonotype came up a few times. The rearrangement links TRBV7-8 to TRBJ2-3; a weak D match, TRBD1 (7 bases). CDR3 length equals 16 residues. CDR1 and CDR2 from the germline V gene are SGHVS and FQNEAQ. Deletions cut 5 bases from V and 3 bases from J, with 18 bases between. The CDR3 coding sequence is TGTGCCAGCAGCCCCCGTCCAGGGGGAGGTACAGATACGCAGTATTTT. Translating it yields CASSPRPGGGTDTQYF.

V gene TRBV7-9 combines with J gene TRBJ1-1; D remains unclear. Per germline, CDR1 SEHNR and CDR2 FQNEAQ (reference sequence). Between the trimmed V and J ends, which lost 4 bases and 3 bases, there was a span of 15 bases. The CDR3 spans 15 residues. The CDR3 nucleotides read TGTGCCAGCAGCTCCCGACCGGTTTCTGACACTGAAGCTTTCTTT. Translation gives CASSSRPVSDTEAFF.

CDR3 in DNA: TGCAGTGCTAGAGGGCACACTGAAGCTTTCTTT. It encodes CSARGHTEAFF. V usage is TRBV20-1 and J usage is TRBJ1-1, with D hard to call. V gave up 1 base and J gave up 3 bases, with 3 bases separating them. Looked up from germline, CDR1 is DFQATT and CDR2 is SNEGSKA (reference sequence). The CDR3 is 11 residues long.

Of note for this clonotype: The CDR3 ends on some other residue instead of the conserved phenylalanine or tryptophan, so this is likely a read error. Because the CDR3's place on the DNA is in doubt, the DNA is left out and the CDR3 is given as listed by TCRdb. This chain links TRBV28 with TRBJ2-5. With termini counted, the CDR3 has 12 amino acids. Per germline, CDR1 MDHEN and CDR2 SYDVKM. CDR3 sequence reads: CASNQNTDEHYI.

This chain uses TRBV7-2 with TRBJ2-1; TRBD2 might be the D (5 bases). The J call may be faulty, since TRBJ2-7 better matches the DNA end. Germline V gene data show CDR1 as SGHTA and CDR2 as FQGNSA. The CDR3 is 15 residues long. CDR3 amino acids: CASSSGLPSYNEQYF. The DNA for the CDR3 is TGTGCCAGCAGCTCCGGACTCCCTTCCTACAATGAGCAGTACTTC.

This clonotype has a count of ten or more. V usage is TRBV20-1 and J usage is TRBJ2-5; 13 bases fit TRBD2. This CDR3 has 16 residues. V lost 5 bases to trimming and J lost 4 bases; unmatched junction nucleotides: 10. CDR1 and CDR2 from the germline V gene are DFQATT and SNEGSKA (reference sequence). The CDR3 DNA follows: TGCAGTGCTGATTATTGGACTAGCGGGAGCTCAGAGACCCAGTACTTC. Amino acids: CSADYWTSGSSETQYF.

In the case of this clonotype: A much larger clone sits a single nucleotide away, making a read error possible. V is TRBV7-9 and J is TRBJ2-5, with D possibly TRBD2 on 5 matching bases. Per germline, CDR1 SEHNR and CDR2 FQNEAQ (reference sequence). Trimming cost V 5 bases and J 11 bases, with 12 bases left between them. This CDR3 contains 11 residues. The CDR3 DNA reads TGTGCCAGCAGCAAAGAGGGTGGGCAGTACTTC. Translation gives CASSKEGGQYF.

Only one count was recorded for this clonotype. This chain joins TRBV6-5 and TRBJ2-1, with 9 bases that match TRBD1. The V gene end was trimmed by 3 bases and the J gene end by 5 bases; junction bases not matched to a gene: 5. The CDR3 is made up of 15 amino acids. Germline lookup yields CDR1 MNHEY and CDR2 SVGAGI. For the CDR3, the DNA is TGTGCCAGCAGTTATACAGGGGGCAGGAACAATGAGCAGTTCTTC. Translating it yields CASSYTGGRNNEQFF.

The V call is TRBV6-1, the J call TRBJ2-5; the match to TRBD1 covers 8 bases. This CDR3 region has 13 residues. Germline assignment: CDR1 MNHNS and CDR2 SASEGT. After removal of 5 bases from V and 11 bases from J, the junction contained 10 bases not matched to a gene. The CDR3: CASSQDRDNEQYF. For the CDR3, the DNA is TGTGCCAGCAGTCAGGACAGGGATAATGAGCAGTACTTC.

This clonotype came up a few times. V gene TRBV6-5 combines with J gene TRBJ2-1, with D possibly TRBD2 on 5 matching bases. The CDR3 is 14 residues long. CDR1 MNHEY and CDR2 SVGAGI come from the germline V gene. Trimming pared 2 bases from V and 6 bases from J, leaving 11 bases between. The CDR3 DNA is TGTGCCAGCAGTTACCGGACTCTCTCCAATGAGCAGTTCTTC. Translation: CASSYRTLSNEQFF.

This chain uses TRBV20-1 with TRBJ2-5; D is possibly TRBD2 (6 bases). The V end was cut by 0 bases, the J end by 9 bases, with 26 bases between. The CDR3 is 17 amino acids. Germline-derived CDR1 and CDR2 are DFQATT and SNEGSKA (reference sequence). The CDR3 DNA follows: TGCAGTGCTAGAGAATTGCTAATTGGGACTCCAAGACTGGCCCAGTACTTC. It yields the protein CSARELLIGTPRLAQYF.